The 16 T cell receptor beta chains reported below all come from one sample, sequenced in a study of T cells in Graves' hyperthyroidism and ophthalmopathy. Amplified TCR beta CDR3 regions derived from RNA transcripts. RT-PCR in the first round (using the HTBI primer set) targeted the TCR CDR3. TCRdb redid the calling of the multiplex PCR reads with MiXCR, one entry per CDR3 protein. This table has some 650,000 distinct CDR3 sequences, more than 15% appearing once. Input material: blood. All receptors come from a woman aged 40 to 50 with Graves' ophthalmopathy.

The sample holds many counts of this clonotype. The chain couples TRBV18 to TRBJ1-1; D might be TRBD1 (6 bases). CDR3 length equals 15 residues. V was trimmed by 0 bases and J by 2 bases, leaving 10 bases between them. Germline loops: CDR1 KGHSH, CDR2 LQKENI. CDR3 sequence: CASSPPPQGNTEAFF. Written as DNA, the CDR3 is TGTGCCAGCTCACCACCTCCACAGGGAAACACTGAAGCTTTCTTT.

This clonotype occurred many times. The chain is built from TRBV6-1 and TRBJ2-7; D is perhaps TRBD2 (6 bases). Trimming stripped 5 bases from V and 2 bases from J, with 19 bases between. This CDR3 is built from 16 residues. CDR1 is MNHNS, CDR2 SASEGT, per germline. Here the CDR3 DNA reads TGTGCCAGCAGTCCCCCTCGCGGGATCCGGCCCTACGAGCAGTACTTC. Amino acid sequence: CASSPPRGIRPYEQYF.

This clonotype was counted once. One end of the junction is discordant with germline, which a read error may explain. The J gene is TRBJ2-5, the V gene TRBV7-2, with TRBD2 identical over 9 bases. In germline, CDR1 is SGHTA, CDR2 FQGNSA. The CDR3 extends over 15 amino acids. The CDR3 loop reads CVSSLAGGYQETQYF. CDR3 sequence (DNA): TGTGTCAGCAGCCTGGCGGGGGGGTACCAAGAGACCCAGTACTTC.

As for this clonotype: This clone may be a read error of a much larger clone one base away. This sequence joins TRBV10-3 and TRBJ1-6; TRBD1 matches at 7 bases. The germline gives CDR1 ENHRY, CDR2 SYGVKD. The CDR3 runs 14 residues. The CDR3 protein is CASSADRVNSPLHF. CDR3 DNA sequence: TGTGCCAGCAGTGCCGACAGGGTTAACTCACCCCTCCACTTT.

This clonotype was observed a handful of times. This chain joins TRBV20-1 and TRBJ2-5, with unresolved D. Germline V gene lookup returns CDR1 DFQATT and CDR2 SNEGSKA (reference sequence). This CDR3 contains 11 residues. CDR3 region: CSKRRQETQYF. The CDR3 nucleotides are TGCAGCAAAAGGCGCCAAGAGACCCAGTACTTC.

This sequence joins TRBV28 and TRBJ2-6, with D hard to call. Germline CDR1 and CDR2: MDHEN and SYDVKM. The CDR3 is 12 amino acids. The V gene lost 8 bases and the J gene lost 1 base, with 3 bases spanning the gap. As DNA, the CDR3 is TGTGCCAGCTTTTCTGGGGCCAACGTCCTGACTTTC. This translates into CASFSGANVLTF.

This clonotype was counted between two and nine times. The chain combines TRBV5-1 with TRBJ1-1; TRBD1 is a possible D gene (6 bases). Germline lookup yields CDR1 SGHRS and CDR2 YFSETQ. Trimming took off 4 bases at V and 2 bases at J, with 15 bases between the two ends. The CDR3 extends over 15 amino acids. CDR3 DNA sequence: TGCGCCAGCAGCCAAATGACCAGGGGAAACACTGAAGCTTTCTTT. It encodes CASSQMTRGNTEAFF.

This clonotype appeared a few times. The V call is TRBV20-1, the J call TRBJ2-1; 14 bases line up with TRBD2. This CDR3 is 18 amino acids long. V shed 3 bases and J 2 bases; nucleotides not matched to a gene: 9. Germline CDR1 and CDR2: DFQATT and SNEGSKA (reference sequence). The CDR3, as DNA: TGCAGTGCTAGCCTCGAGACTAGCGGGAGGGGGACCTACAATGAGCAGTTCTTC. Translation gives CSASLETSGRGTYNEQFF.

This clonotype was counted at least ten times. The V gene is TRBV28, the J gene TRBJ1-2; D is perhaps TRBD1 (6 bases). The CDR3 has 13 residues. V lost 4 bases to trimming and J lost 5 bases, with 11 bases between them. The V gene's germline CDR1 is MDHEN and CDR2 SYDVKM. The CDR3 DNA sequence: TGTGCCAGCAGTTGGCGGGGGGCTTATGGCTACACCTTC. Protein: CASSWRGAYGYTF.

This clonotype was counted at least ten times. The chain has TRBV2 and TRBJ2-1; TRBD2 agrees at 7 bases. CDR1 is SNHLY and CDR2 is FYNNEI in the germline V gene. V was pared by 6 bases and J by 0 bases, with 11 bases of the junction left unmatched. CDR3 length equals 17 residues. CDR3 region: CASSSSWGGGSYNEQFF. The CDR3 DNA is TGTGCCAGCAGCTCAAGCTGGGGGGGGGGCTCCTACAATGAGCAGTTCTTC. Filled out from reference TRBV2 and TRBJ2-1, the complete variable domain reads EPEVTQTPSHQVTQMGQEVILRCVPISNHLYFYWYRQILGQKVEFLVSFYNNEISEKSEIFDDQFSVERPDGSNFTLKIRSTKLEDSAMYFCASSSSWGGGSYNEQFFGPGTRLTVL.

This clonotype was recorded at least ten times. Germline and junction disagree at one end, which may indicate a read error. This chain links TRBV11-2 with TRBJ2-7; D not certain. This CDR3 has 11 residues. The V gene's germline CDR1 is SGHAT and CDR2 FQNNGV. The CDR3 sequence: CSSSYTYEQYF. The CDR3 DNA reads TGTTCCAGCAGCTACACCTACGAGCAGTACTTC.

This clonotype came up a few times. This chain links TRBV2 with TRBJ2-2, with 7 bases lining up with TRBD1. The CDR3 sequence is 14 residues long. Germline loops: CDR1 SNHLY, CDR2 FYNNEI. V lost 5 bases, J lost 4 bases, and 4 bases stayed unmatched. CDR3 DNA: TGTGCCAGCAGTAAACAGGGGCTCACCGGGGAGCTGTTTTTT. Translation gives CASSKQGLTGELFF. Looking up the rest from reference TRBV2 and TRBJ2-2 gives the full variable domain: EPEVTQTPSHQVTQMGQEVILRCVPISNHLYFYWYRQILGQKVEFLVSFYNNEISEKSEIFDDQFSVERPDGSNFTLKIRSTKLEDSAMYFCASSKQGLTGELFFGEGSRLTVL.

This clonotype was recorded a few times. The chain links TRBV6-1 to TRBJ1-6; maybe TRBD1 (6 bases). Trimming shortened V by 6 bases and J by 3 bases, and 15 bases separated the two germline ends. The CDR3 is 16 residues long. Germline values: CDR1 MNHNS, CDR2 SASEGT. CDR3 sequence (DNA): TGTGCCAGCAGCCCAGAACAGGGAGTCTATAATTCACCCCTCCACTTT. The encoded protein is CASSPEQGVYNSPLHF.

This clonotype was seen repeatedly, ten times or more. The chain has TRBV20-1 and TRBJ2-7, with a tentative D call TRBD2 (5 bases). Trimming took 8 bases from V and 6 from J, leaving 23 bases between them. This CDR3 spans 14 amino acids. The germline CDR1 and CDR2 sequences are DFQATT and SNEGSKA (reference sequence). The DNA of the CDR3 is TGCAGTATGCCATTTAACCCAGGAGGTGGCGAGCAGTACTTC. Translated, it gives CSMPFNPGGGEQYF.

The rearrangement joins TRBV6-2 or TRBV6-3 to TRBJ2-7; 9 positions match TRBD2. The J segment lost 4 bases and the V segment lost 5 bases, leaving 9 bases of the junction unmatched. Germline V gene lookup returns CDR1 MNHEY and CDR2 SVGEGT. This CDR3 comprises 15 residues. The CDR3 here is CASSPRGAGGYEQYF. CDR3 nucleotides: TGTGCCAGCAGTCCGCGAGGTGCGGGAGGGTACGAGCAGTACTTC.

The sample holds many counts of this clonotype. This rearrangement joins TRBV10-2 to TRBJ2-1, with 8 bases fitting TRBD2. J lost 1 base, V lost 5 bases, and 7 bases had no gene match. CDR3 length equals 16 residues. Germline V lookup: CDR1 WSHSY, CDR2 SAAADI. CDR3 sequence reads: CASSRLASSSYNEQFF. In DNA form, the CDR3 reads TGCGCCAGCAGTAGACTAGCGAGTTCGTCCTACAATGAGCAGTTCTTC.